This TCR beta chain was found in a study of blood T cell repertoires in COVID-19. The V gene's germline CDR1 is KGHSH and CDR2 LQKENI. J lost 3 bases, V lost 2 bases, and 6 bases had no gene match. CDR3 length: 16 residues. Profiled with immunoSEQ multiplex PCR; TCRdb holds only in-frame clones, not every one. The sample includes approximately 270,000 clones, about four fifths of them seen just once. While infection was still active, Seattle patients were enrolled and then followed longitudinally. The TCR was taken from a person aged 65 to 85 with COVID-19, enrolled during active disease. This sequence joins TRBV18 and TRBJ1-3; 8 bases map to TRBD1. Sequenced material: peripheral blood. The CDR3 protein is CASSPGQGEYGNTIYF. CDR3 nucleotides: TGTGCCAGCTCACCAGGACAGGGAGAATATGGAAACACCATATATTTT.